A selection of T cell receptor beta chains follows, all from one sample in a study of blood T cell repertoires in COVID-19. Sequenced by immunoSEQ multiplex PCR; TCRdb stores in-frame clones only, minus some. The table records fewer than 200,000 clones, over 75% of them present only once. Sequencing input: peripheral blood. Every receptor here comes from a woman in her 70s with acute or convalescent COVID-19. The CDR3 runs from the conserved cysteine through the conserved F or W. A D gene is named only where the DNA matches it firmly. Not every row has a clone size; where given, it reads once, few, many or a size class.

D: .
V: TRBV3-1/TRBV3-2
J: TRBJ1-2
size: .
DNA: TGTGCCAGCAGCCAGGCCGGGTCTAGGAACTATGGCTACACCTTC
CDR3: CASSQAGSRNYGYTF

D: .
V: TRBV5-4
J: TRBJ2-5
size: .
DNA: TGTGCCAGCAGCTTGGCAGGGGGGGAGACCCAGTACTTC
CDR3: CASSLAGGETQYF

D: .
V: TRBV2
J: TRBJ1-1
size: .
DNA: TGTGCCAGCAGGTACCTGGGGACTCAAGCTTTCTTT
CDR3: CASRYLGTQAFF

D: .
V: TRBV28
J: TRBJ2-1
size: once
DNA: TGTGCCAGCAGTTTATTACGGGAGAAGGACTACAATGAGCAGTTCTTC
CDR3: CASSLLREKDYNEQFF

D: .
V: TRBV18
J: TRBJ1-5
size: few
DNA: TGTGCCAGCTCACCTCTCGGGACACTTAATCAGCCCCAGCATTTT
CDR3: CASSPLGTLNQPQHF

D: .
V: TRBV6-2/TRBV6-3
J: TRBJ2-5
size: .
DNA: TGTGCCAGCAGTGACACCTTACAAAGCCAAGAGACCCAGTACTTC
CDR3: CASSDTLQSQETQYF

D: .
V: TRBV4-1
J: TRBJ1-5
size: .
DNA: TGCGCCAGCAGCCAAGATCGGGGTCAGCCCCAGCATTTT
CDR3: CASSQDRGQPQHF

D: .
V: TRBV5-1
J: TRBJ2-2
size: few
DNA: TGCGCCAGCAGTGAGGCCGAGAACACCGGGGAGCTGTTTTTT
CDR3: CASSEAENTGELFF

D: .
V: TRBV19
J: TRBJ2-7
size: .
DNA: TGTGCCAGTAGTTCGGGGAACTACGAGCAGTACTTC
CDR3: CASSSGNYEQYF

D: .
V: TRBV6-1
J: TRBJ2-4
size: .
DNA: TGTGCCAGCAGTGAATTTAGGGAGGTCCTGGCCAAAAACATTCAGTACTTC
CDR3: CASSEFREVLAKNIQYF

D: TRBD2
V: TRBV6-5
J: TRBJ2-1
size: .
DNA: TGTGCCAGCAGTTACGTCGGGGGGGGGTCCTACAATGAGCAGTTCTTC
CDR3: CASSYVGGGSYNEQFF

D: .
V: TRBV2
J: TRBJ2-7
size: .
DNA: TGTGCCAGCAGTGAAGGAGGAAAATACGAGCAGTACTTC
CDR3: CASSEGGKYEQYF

D: .
V: TRBV9
J: TRBJ2-2
size: .
DNA: TGTGCCAGCAACTCCCGGACAGATTACACCGGGGAGCTGTTTTTT
CDR3: CASNSRTDYTGELFF

D: TRBD1
V: TRBV2
J: TRBJ1-5
size: .
DNA: TGTGCCAGCAGTCCCACCCAGACAGGGGGCCTCAACAATCAGCCCCAGCATTTT
CDR3: CASSPTQTGGLNNQPQHF

D: .
V: TRBV5-4
J: TRBJ1-1
size: .
DNA: TGTGCCAGCAGCTTGGGCGCGAACACTGAAGCTTTCTTT
CDR3: CASSLGANTEAFF

D: .
V: TRBV2
J: TRBJ1-1
size: .
DNA: TGTGCCAGCAGCCTACAGGGAAACACTGAAGCTTTCTTT
CDR3: CASSLQGNTEAFF

D: TRBD1
V: TRBV19
J: TRBJ2-1
size: .
DNA: TGTGCCAGTAGGGGACTCGGACAGGGGGCCTCCTACAATGAGCAGTTCTTC
CDR3: CASRGLGQGASYNEQFF

D: .
V: TRBV19
J: TRBJ1-5
size: .
DNA: TGTGCCAGTAGTATTGACAGTAGCAATCAGCCCCAGCATTTT
CDR3: CASSIDSSNQPQHF

D: .
V: TRBV7-6
J: TRBJ1-1
size: .
DNA: TGTGCCAGCAGCTTAAATCTCGCGGGCCGGAACACTGAAGCTTTCTTT
CDR3: CASSLNLAGRNTEAFF

D: TRBD1
V: TRBV6-5
J: TRBJ2-7
size: .
DNA: TGTGCCAGCAGCCCCAGGGGGCAGGAGCAGTACTTC
CDR3: CASSPRGQEQYF

D: TRBD1
V: TRBV27
J: TRBJ1-2
size: .
DNA: TGTGCCAGCAGCAGACAGGGGGACGACTACTATGGCTACACCTTC
CDR3: CASSRQGDDYYGYTF

D: .
V: TRBV30
J: TRBJ1-2
size: .
DNA: TGTGCCTGGTCCAGGGGACCCAACTATGGCTACACCTTC
CDR3: CAWSRGPNYGYTF

D: TRBD1
V: TRBV5-4
J: TRBJ2-3
size: .
DNA: TGTGCCAGCAGCGGCCCGGGACAGGGGGTCGATACGCAGTATTTT
CDR3: CASSGPGQGVDTQYF

D: .
V: TRBV18
J: TRBJ2-2
size: .
DNA: TGTGCCAGCTCACCGACGGGGGTAACCGGGGAGCTGTTTTTT
CDR3: CASSPTGVTGELFF

D: TRBD2
V: TRBV3-1/TRBV3-2
J: TRBJ2-1
size: .
DNA: TGTGCCAGCAGCCAAGCAGCGGGACCCTACAATGAGCAGTTCTTC
CDR3: CASSQAAGPYNEQFF

D: TRBD2
V: TRBV18
J: TRBJ2-1
size: .
DNA: TGTGCCAGCTCCCAAGGACTAGCGGAGCTCAATGAGCAGTTCTTC
CDR3: CASSQGLAELNEQFF

D: .
V: TRBV3-1/TRBV3-2
J: TRBJ2-7
size: .
DNA: TGTGCCAGCAGCCAAGCGGGATCCCCCTACGAGCAGTACTTC
CDR3: CASSQAGSPYEQYF

D: TRBD2
V: TRBV29-1
J: TRBJ2-7
size: .
DNA: TGCAGCGTTGATAGCGGGAGTTACGAGCAGTACTTC
CDR3: CSVDSGSYEQYF

D: .
V: TRBV11-3
J: TRBJ2-2
size: .
DNA: TGTGCCAGCAGCTTAGTGGAGGGATCCGGGGAGCTGTTTTTT
CDR3: CASSLVEGSGELFF

D: TRBD2
V: TRBV30
J: TRBJ2-5
size: .
DNA: TGTGCCTGGAGTGCCACTAGCGGGCAAGAGACCCAGTACTTC
CDR3: CAWSATSGQETQYF

D: .
V: TRBV10-3
J: TRBJ2-7
size: .
DNA: TGTGCCATACGCGCCGGGACACAAAACTCCTACGAGCAGTACTTC
CDR3: CAIRAGTQNSYEQYF

D: .
V: TRBV12-3/TRBV12-4
J: TRBJ1-2
size: once
DNA: TGTGCCAGCACCGTTCCGGGTGACTATGGCTACACCTTC
CDR3: CASTVPGDYGYTF

D: TRBD1
V: TRBV19
J: TRBJ2-7
size: .
DNA: TGTGCCAGTAGGACCGGGACAGCGTTTGGCGAGCAGTACTTC
CDR3: CASRTGTAFGEQYF

D: .
V: TRBV5-1
J: TRBJ2-3
size: few
DNA: TGCGCCAGCGCCCTCTCACTGGGCACAGATACGCAGTATTTT
CDR3: CASALSLGTDTQYF

D: .
V: TRBV5-4
J: TRBJ1-1
size: .
DNA: TGTGCCAGCAGCTTAAGGGGTACTGAAGCTTTCTTT
CDR3: CASSLRGTEAFF

D: TRBD1
V: TRBV27
J: TRBJ1-2
size: once
DNA: TGTGCCAGCAAGGGACAGGGGGCCGGTGGCTACACCTTC
CDR3: CASKGQGAGGYTF

D: .
V: TRBV18
J: TRBJ2-2
size: few
DNA: TGTGCCAGCTCACCAGCGAAAACGAACACCGGGGAGCTGTTTTTT
CDR3: CASSPAKTNTGELFF

D: .
V: TRBV3-1/TRBV3-2
J: TRBJ1-6
size: .
DNA: TGTGCCAGCAGCTTCCGCGGGGATTCACCCCTCCACTTT
CDR3: CASSFRGDSPLHF

D: TRBD2
V: TRBV7-2
J: TRBJ2-3
size: .
DNA: TGTGCCAGCAGCTTAGTGGCGGGAGTAAGAACAGATACGCAGTATTTT
CDR3: CASSLVAGVRTDTQYF

D: .
V: TRBV7-9
J: TRBJ1-6
size: .
DNA: TGTGCCAGCAGCTTCGCGGCGGATAATTCACCCCTCCACTTT
CDR3: CASSFAADNSPLHF

D: .
V: TRBV18
J: TRBJ1-4
size: .
DNA: TGTGCCAGCTCAGCGGAAACTCTGTTTAATGAAAAACTGTTTTTT
CDR3: CASSAETLFNEKLFF

D: TRBD1
V: TRBV5-4
J: TRBJ2-5
size: once
DNA: TGTGCCAGCAGCTTGGGAGGACAGGGGGAAATAGAGACCCAGTACTTC
CDR3: CASSLGGQGEIETQYF

D: .
V: TRBV19
J: TRBJ1-5
size: .
DNA: TGTGCCAGTGGTTACGGAGGGATTATGGTGATGGTTAGCAATCAGCCCCAGCATTTT
CDR3: CASGYGGIMVMVSNQPQHF

D: .
V: TRBV28
J: TRBJ2-7
size: .
DNA: TGTGCCAGCAGGACAGGCCCCACCCTTACCTACGAGCAGTACTTC
CDR3: CASRTGPTLTYEQYF

D: TRBD1
V: TRBV19
J: TRBJ1-4
size: few
DNA: TGTGCCAGCACCCCAGGGGGAGGCGGCGAAAAACTGTTTTTT
CDR3: CASTPGGGGEKLFF

D: TRBD1
V: TRBV27
J: TRBJ2-7
size: .
DNA: TGTGCCAGCAGTTTATATACTCGGACAGGGAGGTTCAGCTACGAGCAGTACTTC
CDR3: CASSLYTRTGRFSYEQYF

D: .
V: TRBV6-5
J: TRBJ2-5
size: few
DNA: TGTGCCAGCAGTTACGGGGGGGAGACCCAGTACTTC
CDR3: CASSYGGETQYF

D: TRBD2
V: TRBV4-1
J: TRBJ2-1
size: .
DNA: TGCGCCAGCAGCCAACCGACTAGCGGGAGGTTTAATGAGCAGTTCTTC
CDR3: CASSQPTSGRFNEQFF

D: .
V: TRBV5-1
J: TRBJ2-2
size: .
DNA: TGCGCCAGCAGCTTTGAGGGCGGGGACACCGGGGAGCTGTTTTTT
CDR3: CASSFEGGDTGELFF

D: TRBD1
V: TRBV7-9
J: TRBJ2-1
size: .
DNA: TGTGCCAGCAGCTTAGCGAGGGGGCAGGGGACGGTCAATGAGCAGTTCTTC
CDR3: CASSLARGQGTVNEQFF

D: TRBD1
V: TRBV6-1
J: TRBJ2-1
size: .
DNA: TGTGCCAGCAGTGAAGGGACAGGGGTCTACAATGAGCAGTTCTTC
CDR3: CASSEGTGVYNEQFF

D: TRBD2
V: TRBV7-8
J: TRBJ2-1
size: .
DNA: TGTGCCAGCAGCTTTCTAGCGGAGAAGAGCTCCTACAATGAGCAGTTCTTC
CDR3: CASSFLAEKSSYNEQFF

D: .
V: TRBV12-3/TRBV12-4
J: TRBJ1-1
size: .
DNA: TGTGCCAGCACCAGGACAGTCAACACTGAAGCTTTCTTT
CDR3: CASTRTVNTEAFF

D: .
V: TRBV6-5
J: TRBJ2-7
size: .
DNA: TGTGCCAGCACCCAGGGAGGAGGCTACGAGCAGTACTTC
CDR3: CASTQGGGYEQYF

D: TRBD1
V: TRBV10-2
J: TRBJ1-6
size: .
DNA: TGCGCCAGCAGTCTACAGGGGAGAGATAATTCACCCCTCCACTTT
CDR3: CASSLQGRDNSPLHF

D: TRBD1
V: TRBV5-4
J: TRBJ1-2
size: .
DNA: TGTGCCAGCAGATCTGCTGGGACAGGGGGCGGGGGCTACACCTTC
CDR3: CASRSAGTGGGGYTF

D: .
V: TRBV7-8
J: TRBJ2-1
size: .
DNA: TGTGCCAGCAGCTTAGCGACATTTTCCTACAATGAGCAGTTCTTC
CDR3: CASSLATFSYNEQFF

D: .
V: TRBV3-1/TRBV3-2
J: TRBJ1-2
size: .
DNA: TGTGCCAGCAGCCAAGTAGGGGTTGGTGGCTACACCTTC
CDR3: CASSQVGVGGYTF

D: TRBD1
V: TRBV19
J: TRBJ1-4
size: .
DNA: TGTGCCAGTAGGCGACAGGGTGAGAATGAAAAACTGTTTTTT
CDR3: CASRRQGENEKLFF

D: .
V: TRBV27
J: TRBJ1-5
size: .
DNA: TGTGCCAGCAGTTTTGTCGGCAATCAGCCCCAGCATTTT
CDR3: CASSFVGNQPQHF